A single sample gave rise to the 13 T cell receptor beta chains below, sequenced in a study of spatial heterogeneity in lung cancer. Using its own MiXCR run on the 5' RACE reads, TCRdb lists one record per CDR3 protein. The data hold approximately 92,000 distinct CDR3 sequences, with about 12% observed a single time. Time point: sample taken at primary tumor resection. The study sequenced unsorted whole RNA from tumor, nontumor lung or frozen PBMC. The sequencing here drew on PBMCs, taken at surgery. The receptors shown here come from a male donor with early-stage non-small cell lung cancer.

This clonotype has only a few counts. In DNA form, the CDR3 reads TGTGCCAGCAGCCCAGGTACGGCAGGGAATCAGCCCCAGCATTTT. As protein: CASSPGTAGNQPQHF. The V gene is TRBV12-3 or TRBV12-4, the J gene TRBJ1-5, with D perhaps matching TRBD1 (5 bases). This CDR3 spans 15 amino acids. Between the trimmed V and J ends, which lost 6 bases and 4 bases, there was a span of 16 bases.

The genes are TRBV5-6 and TRBJ1-5; no firm D call. The CDR3 sequence is 14 residues long. V dropped 2 bases and J dropped 11 bases, with 17 bases sitting between them. Germline V gene data show CDR1 as SGHDT and CDR2 as YYEEEE. DNA for the CDR3: TGTGCCAGCAGCTTTTGGGGTGGAGATCAAGCCCAGCATTTT. Its translation: CASSFWGGDQAQHF.

The J gene is TRBJ1-2, the V gene TRBV5-6, with D hard to call. V shed 0 bases and J shed 2 bases, with 8 bases lying between them. The CDR3 has 14 residues. Per germline, CDR1 SGHDT and CDR2 YYEEEE. CDR3 DNA: TGTGCCAGCAGCTTGGAGCCGGGGAACTATGGCTACACCTTC. Translation: CASSLEPGNYGYTF.

There are a few counts of this clonotype. V is TRBV3-1 and J is TRBJ2-7; 8 nucleotides agree with TRBD1. Germline V lookup: CDR1 LGHDT, CDR2 YNNKEL (reference sequence). CDR3 length equals 12 residues. The junction had 4 bases not matched to a gene; V was cut back by 6 bases and J by 6 bases. The CDR3 nucleotides read TGTGCCAGCAGTCACGGACAGGGCGAGCAGTACTTC. Its protein product is CASSHGQGEQYF.

The CDR3 nucleotides are TGCAGCGTTGCCCGAGACGGATACACCGGGGAGCTGTTTTTT. Translation: CSVARDGYTGELFF. V usage is TRBV29-1 and J usage is TRBJ2-2; D gene uncertain. Germline CDR1 and CDR2: SQVTM and ANQGSEA. This CDR3 comprises 14 residues. V was shortened by 4 bases and J by 3 bases, with 12 bases between the two germline ends.

This clonotype was recorded a few times. The chain combines TRBV7-2 with TRBJ2-2, with 9 bases lining up with TRBD2. V shed 1 base, J shed 4 bases, and the junction held 7 bases outside the gene matches. In germline, CDR1 is SGHTA, CDR2 FQGNSA. The CDR3 has 17 amino acids. In DNA form, the CDR3 reads TGTGCCAGCAGCTTAGAAGCAGCGGGGGGATCCACCGGGGAGCTGTTTTTT. It codes for CASSLEAAGGSTGELFF.

This clonotype has a handful of counts. This chain links TRBV4-3 with TRBJ2-1; TRBD2 matches 11 bases. J gave up 4 bases and V 3 bases, and 5 bases lay outside the gene matches. The CDR3 extends over 16 amino acids. Germline loops: CDR1 LGHNA, CDR2 YSLEER. The CDR3 reads CASSQPGTSGYNEQFF. The CDR3 coding sequence is TGCGCCAGCAGCCAGCCCGGGACTAGCGGATACAATGAGCAGTTCTTC.

This clonotype was recorded at least ten times. The chain has TRBV5-1 and TRBJ2-7; a weak D match, TRBD2 (5 bases). The CDR3 consists of 13 residues. V was cut by 1 base and J by 3 bases, with 8 bases left in between. The germline CDR1 and CDR2 sequences are SGHRS and YFSETQ. This chain's CDR3 is CASSLTGNYEQYF. The CDR3 bases are TGCGCCAGCAGCTTGACGGGGAACTACGAGCAGTACTTC.

This clonotype occurred many times. The rearrangement links TRBV29-1 to TRBJ2-1, with 12 bases that match TRBD2. The junction had 4 bases not matched to a gene; V was cut back by 6 bases and J by 4 bases. The CDR3 loop spans 14 amino acids. Germline assignment: CDR1 SQVTM and CDR2 ANQGSEA. The DNA for the CDR3 is TGCAGCGTCGCTAGCGGGGGGGCGTACAATGAGCAGTTCTTC. Residues: CSVASGGAYNEQFF.

The chain uses TRBV7-9 and TRBJ1-3; D gene uncertain. CDR1 is SEHNR and CDR2 is FQNEAQ in the germline V gene (reference sequence). V was shortened by 7 bases and J by 0 bases, with 10 bases between the two germline ends. This CDR3 has 14 residues. CDR3 loop: CASKADTSGNTIYF. In DNA form, the CDR3 reads TGTGCCAGCAAGGCCGACACCTCTGGAAACACCATATATTTT.

J is TRBJ2-5 and V is TRBV6-5; D possibly matches TRBD1 or TRBD2 (6 bases each). The CDR3 runs to 13 residues. The germline V gene has CDR1 MNHEY and CDR2 SVGAGI. V was shortened by 5 bases and J by 3 bases, with 10 bases between the two germline ends. CDR3 sequence (DNA): TGTGCCAGCAGTGGCGGGACAAAAGAGACCCAGTACTTC. Translating it yields CASSGGTKETQYF.

This clonotype was observed a handful of times. The chain joins TRBV29-1 to TRBJ2-1; maybe TRBD2 (6 bases). CDR1 SQVTM and CDR2 ANQGSEA come from the germline V gene. V was clipped by 3 bases and J by 8 bases, with 8 bases between them. This CDR3 is 11 amino acids long. The CDR3 bases are TGCAGCGTTGAGGAGGGCTATGAGCAGTTCTTC. This encodes CSVEEGYEQFF.

This clonotype was seen repeatedly, ten times or more. The chain recombines TRBV5-4 with TRBJ1-5, with 7 bases lining up with TRBD1. V lost 3 bases and J lost 4; bases outside the gene matches: 7. The CDR3 contains 15 residues. CDR1 and CDR2 (germline): SGHNT, YYREEE (reference sequence). CDR3 in amino acids: CASSSGTDPNQPQHF. The CDR3 bases are TGTGCCAGCAGCTCCGGGACAGACCCTAATCAGCCCCAGCATTTT.